This paragraph reports one T cell receptor beta chain. No cognate antigen has been identified for it. The record has no base qualities; no much larger clone is one base away. The data were obtained in a study of shared clonotypes between healthy human individuals (dated by TCRdb to 2018 to 2020). The study in broad terms: Three men and a couple of women, aged 18 to 49 years, made up the cohort. Blood TCR repertoires of five healthy adults were deeply sequenced to estimate repertoire size and the extent of clonotype sharing between individuals. To increase sequencing depth and limit assay-specific biases, TCR repertoire library preparation and sequencing were carried out by different laboratories using diverse techniques. Each donor's leukapheresis produced roughly between roughly 0.85 and 9.5 billion PBMCs. For each donor, CD4 naive and CD4 memory were each run on three plates, CD8 naive on two plates, and CD8 memory on one plate.

Using the deep immunoSEQ assay, TCR CDR3 regions were amplified from genomic DNA by multiplex PCR. Genomic DNA extracted from each cell subset was distributed evenly over all wells of several immunoSEQ 96-well plates, and each plate served as one replicate. For sorted subsets, approximately 210 ng of genomic DNA, equivalent to 30,000 or so T cell genomes, went into each replicate PCR. Purified libraries were quantified with a Qubit 3.0 fluorometer, sized on a Bioanalyzer 2100, and re-quantified with the KAPA Library Quantification kit. Each immunoSEQ 96-well plate was sequenced on its own single-read 150-cycle Illumina NextSeq 550 flow cell. The authors' analysis ran thus. Because the immunoSEQ output included only junctional sequences and no quality scores, the filtering could not be the same as the filtering used for full-length reads. To assign V/J genes and CDR3, sequences were annotated using PyIR, a Python wrapper for IgBLAST v1.9, with IMGT germline references. Any read was removed if the V/J assignment was weak (E-value above 1e-6), the CDR3 was missing, or the read contained stop codons, out-of-frame junctions, or ambiguous translated residues. V3J clonotypes were defined as sequences sharing the same inferred V gene, J gene, and CDR3 amino acid sequence. Percentage overlap between repertoires was computed as shared unique clonotypes divided by the size of the smaller repertoire. Richness of each repertoire was evaluated using RTK rarefaction, the Chao1 estimator, and Recon v2.1 estimates of unobserved clonotypes. Generation probabilities for all TCRbeta clonotypes obtained by the gDNA method from a handful of donors were computed using OLGA. This is the immuneACCESS table as TCRdb keeps it, with only in-frame sequences that have V and J called. A part of the clones is gone; compared with another copy, unresolved V genes explain less than half, and the rest is unexplained. The V and J calls and clone size come from that table; D and trimming were worked out from the DNA. For this sample the table gives approximately 2,200,000 clones, of which 85% to 95% were detected only once. Around 1.7% of the sample lies in the top ten.

What the research found in general, with its limitations: Based on pairwise subsampling, the degree of clonotype sharing among donors was expected to be affected by sequencing depth. Sharing across several donors was observed for about 5% of naive CD4, about 3.2% of naive CD8, over 2% of memory CD4, and 0.4% of memory CD8 clonotypes. Because the study included only a small number of donors, the genetic and exposure-history diversity represented was limited. Estimated clonotype richness was generally larger for naive than for memory subsets. Sampling was limited to blood, and TCR repertoires in tissue likely differ from TCR repertoires in blood. Clonotypes shared by all four sorted-subset donors showed higher generation probabilities than non-shared clonotypes. Even with the large sequencing depth, rarefaction of the sorted-subset datasets indicated that sequencing was incomplete.

V was cut back by 2 bases and J by 9 bases, leaving a gap of 11 bases between them. The CDR3 holds 13 amino acids from the cysteine to the phenylalanine. Just the 39-base CDR3 DNA is kept, in frame starting at base 1. Per the germline V gene (reference sequence), MNHNY is the CDR1 and SVGAGI is the CDR2. CD8 naive samples were obtained by positive selection for CCR7 among CD45RO-negative cells, yielding a CD45RA+CCR7+ population from which TemRA cells were excluded. The donors were healthy, HIV-negative adults who had no recently reported acute infections or vaccinations. Every donor was a Caucasian adult living in Nashville, Tennessee, USA. Blood was collected by leukapheresis, and PBMCs were isolated by Ficoll-Histopaque density gradient centrifugation and then cryopreserved in liquid nitrogen vapor phase. Analytical flow cytometry was used to check the purity and quantity of every magnetically sorted T cell population. Each sorted fraction had its genomic DNA isolated and then quantified by UV absorbance on a Nanodrop 2000c.

The sample comprised naive CD8+ T cells from PBMCs. The sample's cell subset or site label is to be understood as: CD45RA+CCR7+. The sequence is built from TRBV6-6 and TRBJ2-1, with TRBD1 tentatively as D gene (5 bases match). This clonotype originated in a man between 18 and 29 years old in good health. Some clones in this sample may be carry-over from other donors' samples. For the CDR3, the sequence is CASSYGRVGEQFF. The bases read TGTGCCAGCAGTTACGGCAGGGTGGGTGAGCAGTTCTTC.